This T cell receptor beta chain was recovered during a study of blood T cell repertoires in COVID-19. At the level of the study: The study drew acute and convalescent COVID-19 samples from the United States, Italy and Spain. The cDNA or gDNA used as material had been derived from T cells, B-cell-depleted T cells, or PBMCs.

The data were produced by immunoSEQ multiplex PCR, yet TCRdb's version contains in-frame clones alone and is incomplete. Here the sample spans some 33,000 clones, approximately 91% being singletons. The CDR3 extends over 16 amino acids. CDR1 SGHAT and CDR2 FQNNGV come from the germline V gene. V was pared by 3 bases and J by 2 bases, with 2 bases of the junction left unmatched. The chain employs TRBV11-2 and TRBJ2-3, with 13 positions matching TRBD2. The TCR was taken from a human donor in a cohort sampled during active COVID-19. The sequenced sample consisted of peripheral blood. The CDR3 nucleotides are TGTGCCAGCAGCTTTACTAGCGGGGGGGACACAGATACGCAGTATTTT. This sequence encodes CASSFTSGGDTDTQYF.